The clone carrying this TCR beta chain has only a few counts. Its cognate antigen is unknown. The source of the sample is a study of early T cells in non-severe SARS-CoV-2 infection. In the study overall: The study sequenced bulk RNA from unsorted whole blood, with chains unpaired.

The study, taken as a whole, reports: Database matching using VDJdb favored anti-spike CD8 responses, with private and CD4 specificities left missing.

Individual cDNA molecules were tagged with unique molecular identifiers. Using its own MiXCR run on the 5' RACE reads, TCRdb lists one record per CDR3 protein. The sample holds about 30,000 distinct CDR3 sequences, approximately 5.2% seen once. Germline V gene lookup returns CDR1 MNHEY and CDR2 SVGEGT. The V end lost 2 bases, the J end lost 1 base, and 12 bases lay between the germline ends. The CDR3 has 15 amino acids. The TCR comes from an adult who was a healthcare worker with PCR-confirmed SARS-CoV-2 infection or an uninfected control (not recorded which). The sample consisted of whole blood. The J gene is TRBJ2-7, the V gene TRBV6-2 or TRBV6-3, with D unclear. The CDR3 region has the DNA TGTGCCAGCAGTTACGAGGAAGCTTATTCCTACGAGCAGTACTTC. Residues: CASSYEEAYSYEQYF.